This T cell receptor beta chain emerged from a study of blood T cell repertoires in COVID-19. Study summary: Samples representing acute and convalescent COVID-19 were sourced from the United States, Italy and Spain. Sources were T cells, B-cell-depleted T cells, or PBMCs; the material itself was cDNA or gDNA.

In the study's own analysis: Estimation of nucleated cell counts relied on the amplification of reference gene primers. Clones were read by immunoSEQ multiplex PCR, and TCRdb kept only the in-frame ones, dropping some. V and J calls and clone size are as listed in that table; D and trimming were resolved from the DNA. The repertoire holds about 270,000 clones, with about 86% as singletons. The CDR3 has 14 amino acids. With V trimmed by 7 bases and J by 4 bases, 7 bases remained unmatched. CDR1 SQVTM and CDR2 ANQGSEA come from the germline V gene. This sequence was found in a man older than 75 with acute or convalescent COVID-19. V usage is TRBV29-1 and J usage is TRBJ1-4, with 9 bases matching TRBD1. Sequenced sample: peripheral blood. Here the CDR3 reads CSGTGGNNNEKLFF. As DNA, the CDR3 is TGCAGCGGCACAGGGGGCAATAATAATGAAAAACTGTTTTTT.